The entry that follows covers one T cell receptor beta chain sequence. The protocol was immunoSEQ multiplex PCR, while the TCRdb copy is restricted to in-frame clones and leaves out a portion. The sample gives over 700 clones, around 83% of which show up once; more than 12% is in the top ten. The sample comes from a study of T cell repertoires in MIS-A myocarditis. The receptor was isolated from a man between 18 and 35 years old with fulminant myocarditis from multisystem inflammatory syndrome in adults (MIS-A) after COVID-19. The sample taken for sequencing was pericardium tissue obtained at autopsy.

The CDR3 loop is CSVEDYTGLEYNEQFF. CDR3 bases: TGCAGCGTTGAAGACTACACGGGACTCGAGTACAATGAGCAGTTCTTC. V usage is TRBV29-1 and J usage is TRBJ2-1; D perhaps matches TRBD2 (6 bases). V lost 0 bases and J 4 bases, leaving 16 bases between the germline ends. The germline gives CDR1 SQVTM, CDR2 ANQGSEA. The CDR3 extends over 16 amino acids.